This entry is about one T cell receptor (beta chain). Its antigen is currently unknown. Making TCR cDNA involved 5'RACE template switching, which added UMIs and a universal primer site. TCRdb reprocessed the 5' RACE reads with MiXCR, giving one entry per CDR3 protein. This table holds about 580,000 distinct CDR3 sequences, less than 20% found once. The data belong to a study of T cells after yellow fever vaccination. Study results and limitations: Most primary-vaccination clones recurred post-booster (approximately 96% CD4, about 87% CD8).

Germline assignment: CDR1 SGHAT and CDR2 FQNNGV. The ends lost 4 bases at V and 0 bases at J; junction bases unmatched: 15. The CDR3 spans 19 residues. The source is a man younger than 35 who received the YFV17D yellow fever vaccine. Here the sequenced sample was PBMCs, taken 5 days after the first yellow fever vaccination. This sequence joins TRBV11-2 and TRBJ2-4; 7 bases line up with TRBD1. CDR3 loop: CASSSRPGGYNIAKNIQYF. For the CDR3, the DNA is TGTGCCAGCAGCTCCCGCCCAGGGGGTTACAACATAGCCAAAAACATTCAGTACTTC.